Listed here is a single T cell receptor beta chain. This clonotype was observed many times. Which antigen it targets is not known. Base qualities are not at hand, and no much larger clone is one base apart. CDR1 and CDR2 are read off the germline V gene (reference sequence) as DFQATT and SNEGSKA. The CDR3, cysteine through phenylalanine, is 13 amino acids long. Only the CDR3 DNA stays, 39 bases, in frame from base 1. Trimming at the junction amounts to 3 bases on V and 0 bases on J, and the germline ends lie 9 bases apart. This sample stems from a study of CD8 T cells in ankylosing spondylitis (dated by TCRdb to about 2017). With respect to the entire study: To find TCR variants linked to disease, the study profiled T cell receptor beta repertoires in ankylosing spondylitis patients and healthy donors. In total, the full study cohort was made up of about 99 healthy donors and roughly 27 ankylosing spondylitis patients. Samples of peripheral blood were taken, and for ankylosing spondylitis patients, synovial fluid was collected as well. General findings and caveats noted by the study authors: The disease-linked clones were reported to be significantly enriched in matched synovial fluid samples from ankylosing spondylitis patients. The disease-linked clones showed a CD8+ phenotype and occurred at relatively low frequencies in peripheral blood. Blood from ankylosing spondylitis patients appeared to be characterized by a TCR beta motif made up of several highly homologous amino acid variants. Some motif variants were previously reported in synovial fluid and blood of reactive arthritis patients, suggesting common disease-initiation mechanisms.

Sequencing took place on an Illumina HiSeq 2500. Quantitative 5'-RACE with molecular barcodes was the method used to prepare the TCR beta libraries. Regarding the original processing steps: Disease-linked TCR variants were identified with a new computational method built on a probabilistic model of VDJ rearrangement. TCRdb reanalyzed the raw reads on its own, using fastp at Q25 for trimming and MiXCR for clone calling, and kept in-frame beta chains. When rows share a CDR3 protein, they turn into one entry using the most common DNA and genes. What appears here as the V and J calls and clone size reflects TCRdb's work, not the paper's. The sample yields about 220,000 distinct CDR3 sequences; about 6.7% were counted once. The ten largest account for approximately 15% of the sample.

This TCR was recovered from a male donor with ankylosing spondylitis. The rearrangement joined TRBV20-1 to TRBJ2-7, with no confident D gene call. The sample comprised blood, either unsorted or a sorted T cell fraction (not recorded which). The base sequence is TGCAGTGCTAGTCCAAAGGACTCCTACGAGCAGTACTTC. Translated, this gives CSASPKDSYEQYF.